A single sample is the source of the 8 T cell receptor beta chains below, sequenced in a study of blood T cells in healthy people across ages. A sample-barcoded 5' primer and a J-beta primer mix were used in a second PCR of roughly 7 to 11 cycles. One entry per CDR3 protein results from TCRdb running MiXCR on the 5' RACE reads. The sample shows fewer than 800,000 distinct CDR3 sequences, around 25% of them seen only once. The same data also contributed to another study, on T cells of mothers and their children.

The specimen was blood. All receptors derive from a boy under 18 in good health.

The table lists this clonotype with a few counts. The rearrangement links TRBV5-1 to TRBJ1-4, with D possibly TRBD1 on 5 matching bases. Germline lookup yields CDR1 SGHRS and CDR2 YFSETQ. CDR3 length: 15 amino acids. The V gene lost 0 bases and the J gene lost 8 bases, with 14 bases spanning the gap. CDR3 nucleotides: TGCGCCAGCAGCTTGGTCGGCAGGGAGAGCGAAAAACTGTTTTTT. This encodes CASSLVGRESEKLFF.

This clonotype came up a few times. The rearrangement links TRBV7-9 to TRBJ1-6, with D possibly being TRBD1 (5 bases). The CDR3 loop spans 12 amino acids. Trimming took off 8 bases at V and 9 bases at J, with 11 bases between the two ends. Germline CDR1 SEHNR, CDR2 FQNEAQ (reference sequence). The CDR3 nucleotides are TGTGCCAGCGTATCAGGGCTTTCACCCCTCCACTTT. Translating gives CASVSGLSPLHF.

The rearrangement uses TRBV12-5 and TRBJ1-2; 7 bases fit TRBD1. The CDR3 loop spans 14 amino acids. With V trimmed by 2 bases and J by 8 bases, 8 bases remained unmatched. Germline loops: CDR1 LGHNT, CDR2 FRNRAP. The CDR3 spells CASGLNAGTEGYTF. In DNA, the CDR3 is TGTGCTAGTGGTTTGAATGCCGGGACAGAGGGCTACACCTTC.

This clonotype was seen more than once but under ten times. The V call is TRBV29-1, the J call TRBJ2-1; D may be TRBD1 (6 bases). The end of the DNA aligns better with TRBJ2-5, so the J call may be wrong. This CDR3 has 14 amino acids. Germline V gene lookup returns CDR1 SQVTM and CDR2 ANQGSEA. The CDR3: CSVAGTISEETQYF. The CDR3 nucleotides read TGCAGCGTCGCCGGGACAATCTCGGAGGAGACCCAGTACTTC.

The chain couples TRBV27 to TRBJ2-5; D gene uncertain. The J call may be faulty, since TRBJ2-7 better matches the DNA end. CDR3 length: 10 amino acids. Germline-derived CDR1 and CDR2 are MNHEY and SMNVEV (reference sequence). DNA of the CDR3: TGTGCCAGCAAATTTTACGAGCAGTACTTC. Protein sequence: CASKFYEQYF.

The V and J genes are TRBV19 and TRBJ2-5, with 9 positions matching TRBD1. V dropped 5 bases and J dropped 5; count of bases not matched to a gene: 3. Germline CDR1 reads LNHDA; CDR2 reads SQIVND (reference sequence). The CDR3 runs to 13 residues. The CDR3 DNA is TGTGCCAGTAGTGCTGGACAGGGGGAGACCCAGTACTTC. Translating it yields CASSAGQGETQYF.

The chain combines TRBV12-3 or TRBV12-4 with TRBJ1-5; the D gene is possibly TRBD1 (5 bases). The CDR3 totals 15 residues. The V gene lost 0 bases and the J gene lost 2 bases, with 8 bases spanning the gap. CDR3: CASSLAGAGNQPQHF. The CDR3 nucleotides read TGTGCCAGCAGTTTAGCCGGGGCCGGCAATCAGCCCCAGCATTTT.

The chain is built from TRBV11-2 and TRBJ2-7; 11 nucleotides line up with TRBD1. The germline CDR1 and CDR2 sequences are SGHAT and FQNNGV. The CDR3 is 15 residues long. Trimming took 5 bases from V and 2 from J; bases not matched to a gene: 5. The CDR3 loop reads CASSPGTGGPYEQYF. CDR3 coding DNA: TGTGCCAGCAGCCCAGGGACAGGGGGTCCCTACGAGCAGTACTTC.